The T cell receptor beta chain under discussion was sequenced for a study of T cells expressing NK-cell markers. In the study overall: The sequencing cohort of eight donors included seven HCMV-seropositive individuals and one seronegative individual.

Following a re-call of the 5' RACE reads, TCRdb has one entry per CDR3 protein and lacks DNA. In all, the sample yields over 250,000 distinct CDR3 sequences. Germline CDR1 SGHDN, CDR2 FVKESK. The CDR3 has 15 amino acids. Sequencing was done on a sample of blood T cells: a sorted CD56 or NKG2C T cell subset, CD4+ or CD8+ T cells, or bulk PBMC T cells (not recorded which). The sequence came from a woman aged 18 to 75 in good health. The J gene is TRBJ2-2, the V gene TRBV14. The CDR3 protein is CASSHRTANTGELFF.